This T cell receptor beta chain was observed in a study of cytotoxic CD8 clonotypes in ibrutinib-treated CLL. TCRdb's copy holds only in-frame clones and misses some; the assay was immunoSEQ multiplex PCR. Of fewer than 70,000 clones in the sample, about 72% are singletons; the top ten hold around 43%. The CDR3 consists of 15 residues. V lost 7 bases, J lost 0 bases, and 9 bases stayed unmatched. Germline V gene data show CDR1 as WNHNN and CDR2 as SYGVQD (reference sequence). The receptor was isolated from a human donor with chronic lymphocytic leukemia. The J gene is TRBJ2-7, the V gene TRBV10-1; 7 positions agree with TRBD1. The sequencing used PBMCs, collected after 12 months of ibrutinib treatment. The CDR3 coding sequence is TGCGCCAGCAAGGGTCTTGACAGGGACTCCTACGAGCAGTACTTC. Translated, it gives CASKGLDRDSYEQYF.